The 31 T cell receptor beta chains given below trace back to one sample, sequenced in a study of CD8 T cells in Susac syndrome. The RNA input was about 0.5 to 1 ug, and it was reverse transcribed with random hexamers. One entry per CDR3 protein, called by TCRdb with MiXCR from the immunoSEQ multiplex PCR reads. The table includes over 65,000 distinct CDR3 sequences, 85% to 95% detected once. Sequenced sample: CD4+ T cells from PBMCs. These receptor sequences come from a human donor with Susac syndrome.

The chain combines TRBV14 with TRBJ1-1; unclear D gene. The CDR3 has 12 residues. Trimming cost V 4 bases and J 8 bases, with 11 bases left between them. The germline CDR1 and CDR2 sequences are SGHDN and FVKESK. CDR3 in amino acids: CASSRMGTEAFF. CDR3 nucleotide sequence: TGTGCCAGCAGCCGGATGGGCACCGAAGCTTTCTTT.

This clonotype has only one observation. This chain links TRBV4-2 with TRBJ2-1; a weak D match, TRBD2 (6 bases). Between the trimmed V and J ends, which lost 1 base and 10 bases, there was a span of 14 bases. The CDR3 spans 14 residues. Germline V CDR1 and CDR2: LGHNA, YNFKEQ. In DNA form, the CDR3 reads TGTGCCAGCAGCCAAGCGGGGGTGGGGCACGAGCAGTTCTTC. Protein: CASSQAGVGHEQFF.

This clonotype appeared a single time. The chain couples TRBV2 to TRBJ1-5; no clear D. In germline, CDR1 is SNHLY, CDR2 FYNNEI. CDR3 length equals 16 residues. Deletions cut 7 bases from V and 7 bases from J, with 23 bases between. The chain's CDR3 is CASTRLGVREGQPQHF. The CDR3 region has the DNA TGTGCCAGCACCCGACTTGGAGTGCGGGAAGGCCAGCCCCAGCATTTT.

The V and J genes are TRBV27 and TRBJ2-1, with 7 bases fitting TRBD2. After removal of 7 bases from V and 0 bases from J, the junction contained 3 bases not matched to a gene. This CDR3 is built from 14 residues. Germline CDR1 and CDR2: MNHEY and SMNVEV (reference sequence). CDR3 coding DNA: TGTGCCAGCACCGGCGGGAGCTCCTACAATGAGCAGTTCTTC. Translated: CASTGGSSYNEQFF.

This clonotype appeared a few times. V usage is TRBV7-2 and J usage is TRBJ2-5; D gene unclear. The CDR3 extends over 15 amino acids. Germline V gives CDR1 SGHTA, CDR2 FQGNSA. V was cut by 5 bases and J by 2 bases, with 15 bases left in between. CDR3 nucleotide sequence: TGTGCCAGCAGCAAGGCCGGGCTGGAACAAGAGACCCAGTACTTC. Its protein product is CASSKAGLEQETQYF. The whole variable domain, filled in from reference TRBV7-2 and TRBJ2-5, reads GAGVSQSPSNKVTEKGKDVELRCDPISGHTALYWYRQSLGQGLEFLIYFQGNSAPDKSGLPSDRFSAERTGGSVSTLTIQRTQQEDSAVYLCASSKAGLEQETQYFGPGTRLLVL.

The rearrangement joins TRBV11-1 to TRBJ2-6; no clear D gene. This CDR3 is built from 16 residues. The V gene lost 5 bases and the J gene lost 1 base, with 12 bases spanning the gap. Germline V gene data show CDR1 as SGHAT and CDR2 as FQDESV (reference sequence). In nucleotides, the CDR3 is TGTGCCAGCAGCCCCAACCGACCTTCTGGGGCCAACGTCCTGACTTTC. Translating it yields CASSPNRPSGANVLTF.

The CDR3 sequence: CASSLGVLQGSQETQYF. CDR3 DNA: TGTGCCAGCAGTTTGGGGGTTCTCCAGGGGTCCCAAGAGACCCAGTACTTC. The genes are TRBV27 and TRBJ2-5; D perhaps matches TRBD1 (6 bases). V lost 3 bases, J lost 1 base, and 18 bases lay in between. The germline gives CDR1 MNHEY, CDR2 SMNVEV (reference sequence). This CDR3 contains 17 residues.

V is TRBV6-2 or TRBV6-3 and J is TRBJ2-3; 7 bases agree with TRBD2. Germline V CDR1 and CDR2: MNHEY, SVGEGT. This CDR3 contains 15 residues. V was clipped by 6 bases and J by 4 bases; unmatched bases: 10. In DNA form, the CDR3 reads TGTGCCAGCAGGCGAAGCGGGAAAAGTGCAGATACGCAGTATTTT. It specifies CASRRSGKSADTQYF.

The chain is built from TRBV5-6 and TRBJ1-2; D call uncertain. V was clipped by 2 bases and J by 6 bases, with 5 bases between them. Germline loops: CDR1 SGHDT, CDR2 YYEEEE. This CDR3 is built from 11 residues. The CDR3 sequence is CASSFFHGYTF. The CDR3 DNA sequence: TGTGCCAGCAGCTTTTTCCATGGCTACACCTTC.

The chain employs TRBV18 and TRBJ2-7, with 7 bases identical to TRBD1. Germline-derived CDR1 and CDR2 are KGHSH and LQKENI. Trimming took 2 bases from V and 4 from J; bases not matched to a gene: 5. This CDR3 is built from 14 residues. In nucleotides, the CDR3 is TGTGCCAGCTCACCATTGGGACAGCTATACGAGCAGTACTTC. Its protein product is CASSPLGQLYEQYF.

The V and J genes are TRBV20-1 and TRBJ2-7; 8 nucleotides agree with TRBD2. V shed 0 bases and J 12 bases; nucleotides not matched to a gene: 4. This CDR3 region has 11 residues. Germline CDR1 and CDR2: DFQATT and SNEGSKA (reference sequence). CDR3 in amino acids: CSAREGLVPYF. CDR3 in DNA: TGCAGTGCTAGAGAGGGACTAGTTCCGTACTTC.

The chain links TRBV28 to TRBJ2-7, with a weak D call TRBD2 (5 bases). V was pared by 7 bases and J by 5 bases, with 12 bases between. This CDR3 has 12 amino acids. CDR1 is MDHEN, CDR2 SYDVKM, per germline. The CDR3 region has the DNA TGTGCCAGCAAGGCGGGCGCCCACGAGCAGTACTTC. Translating gives CASKAGAHEQYF.

This chain connects TRBV20-1 to TRBJ2-5; 8 bases are shared with TRBD2. The CDR3 sequence is 15 residues long. Germline V gene sequence: CDR1 DFQATT, CDR2 SNEGSKA (reference sequence). V shed 7 bases, J shed 5 bases, and the junction held 15 bases outside the gene matches. This CDR3 is CSGVNRAGEGETQYF. DNA of the CDR3: TGCAGTGGGGTAAACAGAGCGGGGGAAGGGGAGACCCAGTACTTC.

The rearrangement links TRBV9 to TRBJ2-7, with D uncertain. The CDR3 consists of 15 residues. Germline assignment: CDR1 SGDLS and CDR2 YYNGEE. The V end lost 0 bases, the J end lost 3 bases, and 13 bases lay between the germline ends. The CDR3 sequence is CASSVGPNQVYEQYF. The CDR3 DNA reads as TGTGCCAGCAGCGTAGGGCCGAACCAGGTCTACGAGCAGTACTTC.

This chain connects TRBV2 to TRBJ2-7; tentative D call: TRBD1 (5 bases). Germline lookup yields CDR1 SNHLY and CDR2 FYNNEI. CDR3 size: 18 residues. Deletions cut 4 bases from V and 2 bases from J, with 24 bases between. CDR3 sequence (DNA): TGTGCCAGCAGTGGGTTCTCCTACCAGGGAAACCTCCCCTACGAGCAGTACTTC. Its translation: CASSGFSYQGNLPYEQYF.

The chain recombines TRBV29-1 with TRBJ2-5; maybe TRBD2 (6 bases). Germline loops: CDR1 SQVTM, CDR2 ANQGSEA. Trimming took off 5 bases at V and 8 bases at J, with 15 bases between the two ends. This CDR3 is 12 amino acids long. The CDR3 region is CSVQGGGQTQYF. CDR3 bases: TGCAGCGTTCAGGGAGGAGGGCAAACCCAGTACTTC.

The CDR3 DNA reads as TGTGCCAGCAGTCCGCGGACGTCTCAGTATGGCTACACCTTC. Amino acids: CASSPRTSQYGYTF. This chain uses TRBV27 with TRBJ1-2; no definite D call. Germline CDR1 reads MNHEY; CDR2 reads SMNVEV (reference sequence). Between the trimmed V and J ends, which lost 5 bases and 5 bases, there was a span of 15 bases. The CDR3 extends over 14 amino acids.

The chain has TRBV28 and TRBJ1-5; D gene ambiguous. V was shortened by 8 bases and J by 0 bases, with 5 bases between the two germline ends. This CDR3 has 12 amino acids. Germline V gene data show CDR1 as MDHEN and CDR2 as SYDVKM. The CDR3 coding sequence is TGTGCCAGCGAAATTAGCAATCAGCCCCAGCATTTT. It yields the protein CASEISNQPQHF.

This sequence joins TRBV20-1 and TRBJ2-3; 8 nucleotides agree with TRBD2. The V gene's germline CDR1 is DFQATT and CDR2 SNEGSKA (reference sequence). The V segment lost 3 bases and the J segment 4 bases; nucleotides outside the gene matches: 6. The CDR3 runs 14 residues. The CDR3 is CSARIGRAADTQYF. CDR3 nucleotides: TGCAGTGCTAGGATCGGGAGGGCCGCAGATACGCAGTATTTT.

The J gene is TRBJ1-5, the V gene TRBV6-1; D remains unclear. The CDR3 consists of 14 residues. Trimming took 8 bases from V and 2 from J, leaving 13 bases between them. Looked up from germline, CDR1 is MNHNS and CDR2 is SASEGT. The CDR3 region is CASYTYRGNQPQHF. CDR3 in DNA: TGTGCCAGCTATACCTATAGAGGCAATCAGCCCCAGCATTTT.

The chain recombines TRBV29-1 with TRBJ2-2; D is possibly TRBD1 (5 bases). Germline lookup yields CDR1 SQVTM and CDR2 ANQGSEA. CDR3 length equals 14 residues. V gave up 7 bases and J gave up 2 bases, with 14 bases separating them. The CDR3 DNA reads TGCAGCGCCCAAAGGCAGGGTAACACCGGGGAGCTGTTTTTT. This codes for CSAQRQGNTGELFF.

V gene TRBV2 combines with J gene TRBJ2-7, with D hard to call. V dropped 9 bases and J dropped 2 bases, with 11 bases sitting between them. The CDR3 covers 12 residues. Germline V gene lookup returns CDR1 SNHLY and CDR2 FYNNEI. CDR3: CASEQVTYEQYF. CDR3 DNA: TGTGCCAGTGAGCAGGTAACCTACGAGCAGTACTTC.

V and J are TRBV18 and TRBJ2-1, with 12 bases fitting TRBD2. The ends lost 6 bases at V and 8 bases at J; junction bases unmatched: 8. Germline V CDR1 and CDR2: KGHSH, LQKENI. The CDR3 runs to 15 residues. The CDR3, as DNA: TGTGCCAGCTCGGATACTAGCGGGGGGTTCGATGAGCAGTTCTTC. Amino acids: CASSDTSGGFDEQFF.

In DNA, the CDR3 is TGTGCCAGCTCACCGCGACCGCAGGGCGAGGAGAACATTCAGTACTTC. This codes for CASSPRPQGEENIQYF. The chain couples TRBV18 to TRBJ2-4, with a possible D match to TRBD1 (5 bases). This CDR3 has 16 amino acids. V was pared by 3 bases and J by 7 bases, with 19 bases between. CDR1 KGHSH and CDR2 LQKENI come from the germline V gene.

This sequence joins TRBV27 and TRBJ1-1, with 7 bases lining up with TRBD1. Germline trimming cut 4 bases from V and 11 bases from J; bases unmatched to any gene: 7. Germline lookup yields CDR1 MNHEY and CDR2 SMNVEV (reference sequence). This CDR3 has 12 amino acids. The CDR3 region is CASSSEGARAFF. The CDR3 region has the DNA TGTGCCAGCAGTTCCGAGGGGGCGCGGGCTTTCTTT.

V usage is TRBV5-4 and J usage is TRBJ2-1; TRBD1 agrees at 10 bases. Germline V gene sequence: CDR1 SGHNT, CDR2 YYREEE (reference sequence). This CDR3 spans 14 amino acids. J gave up 9 bases and V 4 bases, and 7 bases lay outside the gene matches. CDR3 loop: CASSRDRGLGEQFF. The DNA of the CDR3 is TGTGCCAGCAGCCGGGACAGGGGTTTGGGTGAGCAGTTCTTC.

The chain has TRBV5-1 and TRBJ1-2; tentatively, D is TRBD1 (5 bases). Germline lookup yields CDR1 SGHRS and CDR2 YFSETQ. Trimming took off 3 bases at V and 2 bases at J, with 8 bases between the two ends. There are 13 residues in the CDR3. The CDR3 DNA is TGCGCCAGCAGCTCGTCAGGGAACTATGGCTACACCTTC. Translating gives CASSSSGNYGYTF.

This chain uses TRBV18 with TRBJ2-7, with 7 bases that match TRBD1. Germline-derived CDR1 and CDR2 are KGHSH and LQKENI. This CDR3 contains 12 residues. Trimming removed 8 bases from V and 5 bases from J; junction bases left unmatched: 6. The CDR3 protein is CASSLDRDEQYF. In DNA, the CDR3 is TGTGCCAGCAGCCTTGACAGGGACGAGCAGTACTTC.

The J gene is TRBJ1-2, the V gene TRBV4-1; D possibly corresponds to TRBD1 (5 bases). The CDR3 is 14 residues long. The V end was cut by 0 bases, the J end by 7 bases, with 12 bases between. Germline V gives CDR1 MGHRA, CDR2 YSYEKL. The CDR3 DNA reads as TGCGCCAGCAGCCAAGATTACAGGATTGGTGGCTACACCTTC. Translated: CASSQDYRIGGYTF.

The chain is built from TRBV12-3 or TRBV12-4 and TRBJ1-1, with D tentatively TRBD1 (6 bases). The CDR3 has 13 residues. V shed 7 bases and J shed 4 bases, with 13 bases lying between them. The CDR3 sequence: CASKGGRGTEAFF. The DNA of the CDR3 is TGTGCCAGCAAAGGGGGGAGGGGCACTGAAGCTTTCTTT.

Written as DNA, the CDR3 is TGTGCCAGCAGCCCCGACCTGGGGCAAGATGAAAAACTGTTTTTT. Residues: CASSPDLGQDEKLFF. The V and J genes are TRBV5-4 and TRBJ1-4, with D tentatively TRBD1 (5 bases). The V end lost 4 bases, the J end lost 6 bases, and 16 bases lay between the germline ends. CDR3 length: 15 amino acids. CDR1 is SGHNT, CDR2 YYREEE, per germline (reference sequence).